Sequencing of this T cell receptor beta chain was carried out in a study of Tregs in tolerant kidney transplant recipients. Unstimulated regulatory T cells (CD4+CD25+CD127-), CD4+CD25- non-regulatory cells, CD4 and CD8 cells were FACS-sorted from thawed PBMCs. On this clone: The junction differs from germline at one of its ends, possibly a read error.

Assay used: immunoSEQ multiplex PCR; TCRdb lists only in-frame clones, some missing. The sample has tens of thousands of clones, 70% to 90% seen once; the top ten hold approximately 0.39%. CDR3 length: 11 amino acids. In germline, CDR1 is MDHEN, CDR2 SYDVKM. The material was CD4+ T cells from blood, obtained before the transplant. V usage is TRBV28 and J usage is TRBJ2-7, with 9 nucleotides matching TRBD2. This sequence originates from a human donor who received a combined kidney and bone marrow transplant. Here the CDR3 DNA reads TGTGCCAGCAGTCCACGACTAGCGGTGTCCTTC. Protein product: CASSPRLAVSF. Based on the CDR3 plus reference TRBV28 and TRBJ2-7, the full variable domain is DVKVTQSSRYLVKRTGEKVFLECVQDMDHENMFWYRQDPGLGLRLIYFSYDVKMKEKGDIPEGYSVSREKKERFSLILESASTNQTSMYLCASSPRLAVSFGPGTRLTVT.